A single T cell receptor beta chain is shown here with its context. Using its own MiXCR run on the 5' RACE reads, TCRdb lists one record per CDR3 protein. The data show about 730,000 distinct CDR3 sequences, around 21% seen once. This sample is part of a study of identical twins. Per germline, CDR1 SGHRS and CDR2 YFSETQ. V shed 4 bases and J 5 bases; nucleotides not matched to a gene: 7. There are 15 residues in the CDR3. The sample was also linked to a second study, of T cells expressing NK-cell markers.

Source material: PBMCs. This TCR was sampled from a woman under 30 in good health. The chain has TRBV5-1 and TRBJ2-1; 9 bases are a match to TRBD2. The CDR3 sequence: CASSPRASGNNEQFF. Written as DNA, the CDR3 is TGCGCCAGCAGCCCAAGGGCTAGCGGGAACAATGAGCAGTTCTTC.